The 3 T cell receptor beta chains below come from one sample, sequenced in a study of early T cells in non-severe SARS-CoV-2 infection. TCRdb recomputed calls from the 5' RACE reads with MiXCR, one row per CDR3 protein. The table records tens of thousands of distinct CDR3 sequences, over 10% of them present only once. The sample taken for sequencing was whole blood. The source of these receptors is an adult who was a healthcare worker with PCR-confirmed SARS-CoV-2 infection or an uninfected control (not recorded which).

The gene calls are TRBV6-4 and TRBJ1-3; unclear D gene. The CDR3 consists of 16 residues. The germline V and J ends were trimmed by 8 bases and 1 base, with 18 bases remaining between them. Per germline, CDR1 MRHNA and CDR2 SNTAGT. CDR3 in amino acids: CASQLVPVYSGNTIYF. CDR3 bases: TGTGCCAGCCAGCTGGTCCCGGTTTATTCTGGAAACACCATATATTTT.

This clonotype has just a few counts. The J gene is TRBJ1-2, the V gene TRBV27, with D maybe TRBD1 (5 bases). Per the germline V gene, CDR1 is MNHEY and CDR2 is SMNVEV (reference sequence). V was cut by 4 bases and J by 4 bases, with 16 bases left in between. The CDR3 spans 15 residues. Here the CDR3 DNA reads TGTGCCAGCAGTTCCAATTGGGGCGCCGGCTATGGCTACACCTTC. Protein sequence: CASSSNWGAGYGYTF.

There are many counts of this clonotype. In DNA, the CDR3 is TGCAGCGTTGCGCAGGGTCCGGGCTACACCTTC. It specifies CSVAQGPGYTF. The V gene is TRBV29-1, the J gene TRBJ1-2, with a possible D match to TRBD1 (5 bases). Germline V gene data show CDR1 as SQVTM and CDR2 as ANQGSEA. V was cut by 4 bases and J by 8 bases, with 11 bases left in between. The CDR3 has 11 amino acids. The whole variable domain, filled in from reference TRBV29-1 and TRBJ1-2, reads SAVISQKPSRDICQRGTSLTIQCQVDSQVTMMFWYRQQPGQSLTLIATANQGSEATYESGFVIDKFPISRPNLTFSTLTVSNMSPEDSSIYLCSVAQGPGYTFGSGTRLTVV.